This TCR beta chain was captured in a study of T cell repertoires in cytomegalovirus infection. Study details: Public TCR beta signatures were indicative of both CMV infection and a matching HLA type. Study results and caveats: HLA-C-restricted CMV clonotypes gave the most frequent clonotype in two of eight donors.

The V end lost 0 bases, the J end lost 0 bases, and 7 bases lay between the germline ends. Germline loops: CDR1 SGDLS, CDR2 YYNGEE. This CDR3 has 14 residues. This clonotype has just a few counts. What it binds is unknown. TCRdb processed the reads anew with MiXCR; each CDR3 protein has one entry. The data contain roughly 200,000 distinct CDR3 sequences, 15% to 20% of them singletons. The chain carries TRBV9 and TRBJ2-7; D ambiguous. The sample was CD8+ T cells from PBMCs. This receptor was identified in a human donor in good health (CMV status not recorded). Some clones in this sample may be carry-over from other donors' samples. CDR3 sequence reads: CASSVGRNSYEQYF. The CDR3 nucleotides are TGTGCCAGCAGCGTAGGCAGAAACTCCTACGAGCAGTACTTC.